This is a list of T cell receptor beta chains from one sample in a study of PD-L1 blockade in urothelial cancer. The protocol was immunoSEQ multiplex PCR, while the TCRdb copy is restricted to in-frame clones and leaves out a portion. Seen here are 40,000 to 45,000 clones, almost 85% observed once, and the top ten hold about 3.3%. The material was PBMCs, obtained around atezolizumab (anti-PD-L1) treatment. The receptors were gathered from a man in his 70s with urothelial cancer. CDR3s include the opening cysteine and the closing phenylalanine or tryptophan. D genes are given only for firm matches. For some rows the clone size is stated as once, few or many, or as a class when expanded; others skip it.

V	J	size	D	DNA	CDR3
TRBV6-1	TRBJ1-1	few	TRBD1	TGTGCCAGCAGTGAGTACACAGGGGGAGACACTGAAGCTTTCTTT	CASSEYTGGDTEAFF
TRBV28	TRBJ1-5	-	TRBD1	TGTGCCAGCAGATCAACAGGGGCGGGCAATCAGCCCCAGCATTTT	CASRSTGAGNQPQHF
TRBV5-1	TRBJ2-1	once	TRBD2	TGCGCCAGCAGCGCCGCGGGGGACCGGGATGAGCAGTTCTTC	CASSAAGDRDEQFF
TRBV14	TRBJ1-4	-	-	TGTGCCAGCAGCCGAATCCAGGGTTCCGATGAAAAACTGTTTTTT	CASSRIQGSDEKLFF
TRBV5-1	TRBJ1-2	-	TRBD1	TGCGCCAGCAGCCGGGACAGGGGTATAACCTACGGCTACACCTTC	CASSRDRGITYGYTF
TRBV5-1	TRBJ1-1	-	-	TGCGCCAGCAGCTTGGAACAGGTGGGTACTGAAGCTTTCTTT	CASSLEQVGTEAFF
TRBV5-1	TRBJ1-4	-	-	TGCGCCAGCAGTATGAACAGCCGTAATGAAAAACTGTTTTTT	CASSMNSRNEKLFF
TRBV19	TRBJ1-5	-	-	TGTGCCAGTAGTATACTCCCAGCCCAGGATCAGCCCCAGCATTTT	CASSILPAQDQPQHF
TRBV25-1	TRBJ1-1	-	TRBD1	TGTGCCAGCAGTGAAATGGGACAGGGGACCACTGAAGCTTTCTTT	CASSEMGQGTTEAFF
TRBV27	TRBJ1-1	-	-	TGTGCCAGCAGTTTGGTCGGCAGGGAAGCTTTCTTT	CASSLVGREAFF
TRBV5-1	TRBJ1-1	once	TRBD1	TGCGCCAGCAGGGGACAGGGGAACACTGAAGCTTTCTTT	CASRGQGNTEAFF
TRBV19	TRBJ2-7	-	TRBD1	TGTGCCAGTAGTCCCCTGACAGGGGACCACGAGCAGTACTTC	CASSPLTGDHEQYF
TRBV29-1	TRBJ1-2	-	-	TGCAGCGCCGTAGGGGGGGGATTTAACTATGGCTACACCTTC	CSAVGGGFNYGYTF
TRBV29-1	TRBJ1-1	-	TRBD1	TGCAGCGCTGCGCCGGGACAGGGTATCACTGAAGCTTTCTTT	CSAAPGQGITEAFF
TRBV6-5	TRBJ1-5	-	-	TGTGCCAGCAGTCCAGGGCCCGGCAATCAGCCCCAGCATTTT	CASSPGPGNQPQHF
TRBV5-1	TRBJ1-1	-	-	TGCGCCAGCAGCTTGGGTTCCAGCACTGAAGCTTTCTTT	CASSLGSSTEAFF
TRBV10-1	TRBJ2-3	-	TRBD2	TGCGCCAGCAGTGAGGAGACTAGCCCACGTGGGGCTAGCACAGATACGCAGTATTTT	CASSEETSPRGASTDTQYF
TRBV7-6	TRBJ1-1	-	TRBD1	TGTGCCAGCAGCTCCCCAGGGGGGCGCGACACTGAAGCTTTCTTT	CASSSPGGRDTEAFF
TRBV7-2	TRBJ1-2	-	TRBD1	TGTGCCAGCGCGCCGGGACAGAACTATGGCTACACCTTC	CASAPGQNYGYTF
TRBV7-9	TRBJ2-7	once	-	TGTGCCAGCAGCTGGGACGGGAGAGCCTACGAGCAGTACTTC	CASSWDGRAYEQYF
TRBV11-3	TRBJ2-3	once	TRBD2	TGTGCCAGCAGCGAGAGGAGCGGGAGTCTCGATACGCAGTATTTT	CASSERSGSLDTQYF
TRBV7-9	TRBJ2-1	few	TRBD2	TGTGCCAGTCTCTTAGCGGGGAGGTACAATGAGCAGTTCTTC	CASLLAGRYNEQFF
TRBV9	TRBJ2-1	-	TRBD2	TGTGCCAGCAGCCCACCGGGACTAGGGAATGAGCAGTTCTTC	CASSPPGLGNEQFF
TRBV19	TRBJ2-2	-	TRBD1	TGTGCCAGTAGTAGGGGGACAGGGGGGACCGGGGAGCTGTTTTTT	CASSRGTGGTGELFF
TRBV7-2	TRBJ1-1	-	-	TGTGCCAGCAGCTCACAAAGGGGGGAAGCTTTCTTT	CASSSQRGEAFF
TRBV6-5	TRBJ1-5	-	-	TGTGCCAGCAAGCAGGGTAGCAATCAGCCCCAGCATTTT	CASKQGSNQPQHF
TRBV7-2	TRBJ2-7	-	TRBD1	TGTGCCAGCAGGGGGGCAGGGGGCTCCTACGAGCAGTACTTC	CASRGAGGSYEQYF
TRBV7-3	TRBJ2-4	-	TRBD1	TGTGCCAGCAGCTTAACCGGACAGGGAAACATTCAGTACTTC	CASSLTGQGNIQYF
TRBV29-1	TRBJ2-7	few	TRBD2	TGCAGCGTTCGAGCGGGGGGGCACGAGCAGTACTTC	CSVRAGGHEQYF
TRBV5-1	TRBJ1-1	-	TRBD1	TGCGCCAGCAGCTCGGGACAGCAGAACACTGAAGCTTTCTTT	CASSSGQQNTEAFF
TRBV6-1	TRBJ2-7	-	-	TGTGCCAGCTCCTATAAGACTGCTTACGAGCAGTACTTC	CASSYKTAYEQYF
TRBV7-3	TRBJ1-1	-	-	TGTGCCAGCAGCTTATTTCCAGGGAACACTGAAGCTTTCTTT	CASSLFPGNTEAFF
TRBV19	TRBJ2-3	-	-	TGTGCCAGTAGCTTACGAGTCTACACAGATACGCAGTATTTT	CASSLRVYTDTQYF
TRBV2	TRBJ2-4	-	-	TGTGCCAGCAGTGGTCTGAGGGCAGCCAAAAACATTCAGTACTTC	CASSGLRAAKNIQYF
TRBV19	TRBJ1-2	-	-	TGTGCCAGTAGTGCGTTACAGGGTGGCTACACCTTC	CASSALQGGYTF
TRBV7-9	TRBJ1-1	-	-	TGTGCCAGCAGCATGGACTTTCAGAACACTGAAGCTTTCTTT	CASSMDFQNTEAFF
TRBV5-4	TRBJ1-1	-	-	TGTGCCAGCAGCTCTGGGCTGGAATCCACTGAAGCTTTCTTT	CASSSGLESTEAFF
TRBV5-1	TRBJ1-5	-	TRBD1	TGCGCCAGCAGCGCCGGGACAGGGCCGCGGCAGCCCCAGCATTTT	CASSAGTGPRQPQHF
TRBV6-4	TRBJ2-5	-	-	TGTGCCAACTCTCCCGGGATCCGGACCCAAGAGACCCAGTACTTC	CANSPGIRTQETQYF
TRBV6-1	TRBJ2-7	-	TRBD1	TGTGCCAGTAGGGGGCCTAACTACGAGCAGTACTTC	CASRGPNYEQYF
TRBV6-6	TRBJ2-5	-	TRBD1	TGTGCCAGCAGCATCGGGACAGCCCAAGAGACCCAGTACTTC	CASSIGTAQETQYF
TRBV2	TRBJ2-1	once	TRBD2	TGTGCCAGCAGGGGACCCAATAGCGGGGGGCGTTACAATGAGCAGTTCTTC	CASRGPNSGGRYNEQFF
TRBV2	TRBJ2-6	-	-	TGTGCCAGCAGTTCGGGACTCCCTGGGGCCAACGTCCTGACTTTC	CASSSGLPGANVLTF
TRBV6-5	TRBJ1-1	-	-	TGTGCCAGCAGTTACTCACAGAAGAACACTGAAGCTTTCTTT	CASSYSQKNTEAFF
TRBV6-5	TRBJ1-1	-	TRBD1	TGTGCCAGCAACTACAGGGGAGGCACTGAAGCTTTCTTT	CASNYRGGTEAFF
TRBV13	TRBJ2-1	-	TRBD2	TGTGCCAGCAGCTTACCTAGCGGGAATGACAATGAGCAGTTCTTC	CASSLPSGNDNEQFF
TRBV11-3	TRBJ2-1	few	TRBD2	TGTGCCAGCAGCCCTCGGGCTAGCGGGGGGCCCGACAATGAGCAGTTCTTC	CASSPRASGGPDNEQFF